The clone carrying this TCR beta chain appeared once. The target antigen is unknown. This sample is part of a study of CD8+ T cells in alopecia areata. Study-wide results and limits: More clonal than normal scalp was lesional scalp, particularly alopecia totalis/universalis. Tissue-resident alphabeta T cells belonging to normal skin likewise get sequenced within scalp specimens. A great number of expanded lesional clones endured in scalp and blood during tofacitinib.

Sequencing templates came from extracted RNA that was reverse transcribed into cDNA. Clones were sequenced by immunoSEQ multiplex PCR, and TCRdb holds only the in-frame ones, with some missing. The data contain roughly 140,000 clones, roughly four fifths of them singletons. Treatment defined: oral pan-JAK inhibitor, 5-10 mg twice daily. V gave up 3 bases and J gave up 5 bases, with 15 bases separating them. This CDR3 region has 15 residues. Germline V gene sequence: CDR1 MGHRA, CDR2 YSYEKL. The sample in question was CD8+ T cells sorted from blood, obtained at week 4, from a patient treated with tofacitinib. This chain uses TRBV4-1 with TRBJ2-3; a weak D match, TRBD2 (6 bases). The source is a human donor with alopecia areata. The CDR3 sequence: CASSHVGLTVDTQYF. The CDR3 DNA follows: TGCGCCAGCAGCCATGTTGGACTAACCGTAGATACGCAGTATTTT.